This T cell receptor (beta chain) derives from a study of blood T cell repertoires in COVID-19. Study background: Collection of acute and convalescent COVID-19 samples took place in the United States, Italy and Spain. From T cells, B-cell-depleted T cells, or PBMCs came the material, which was cDNA or gDNA.

Trimming cost V 4 bases and J 0 bases, with 11 bases left between them. This CDR3 region has 14 residues. Per germline, CDR1 SGDLS and CDR2 YYNGEE. Authors' methods: Amplification from reference gene primers served as the basis for estimated nucleated cell counts. Sequencing was performed with immunoSEQ multiplex PCR; in TCRdb, only in-frame clones are kept and a portion is missing. V, J and clone size are taken as reported in that table, and D and trimming were inferred from the DNA itself. The table includes about 140,000 clones, roughly 80% detected once. The sample taken for sequencing was peripheral blood. The TCR originated in a man between 70 and 80 years old who had recovered from COVID-19. This chain links TRBV9 with TRBJ2-7; D is ambiguous. The CDR3 spells CASSLSFSSYEQYF. The CDR3 DNA reads as TGTGCCAGCAGCTTATCTTTCAGCTCCTACGAGCAGTACTTC.